The TCR beta chain under discussion was sequenced for a study of OX40 agonist ivuxolimab in advanced cancers. Germline V gives CDR1 SGHDN, CDR2 FVKESK. The V segment lost 5 bases and the J segment 4 bases; nucleotides outside the gene matches: 5. The CDR3 runs 14 residues. Sequencing was performed with immunoSEQ multiplex PCR; in TCRdb, only in-frame clones are kept and a portion is missing. Here the sample spans approximately 20,000 clones, about four fifths being singletons. The rearrangement joins TRBV14 to TRBJ2-7; 10 bases agree with TRBD1. The receptor's source is an adult with an advanced solid tumor such as melanoma, head and neck, liver or kidney cancer. The specimen was CD4+ or CD8+ T cells sorted from blood, collected in a trial of the OX40 agonist ivuxolimab. Here the CDR3 DNA reads TGTGCCAGCAGCGCCTGGACAGGGGGATACGAGCAGTACTTC. Translation gives CASSAWTGGYEQYF.